Shown below are 21 T cell receptor beta chains from a single sample sequenced in a study of blood T cell repertoires in COVID-19. Repertoires were generated with immunoSEQ multiplex PCR, while TCRdb's copy carries only in-frame clones and drops some. The sample shows about 69,000 clones, approximately 90% of them seen only once. The specimen sequenced was peripheral blood. Receptors originate from an older woman with active COVID-19.

This rearrangement joins TRBV25-1 to TRBJ2-3; D is unresolved. The V end was cut by 0 bases, the J end by 4 bases, with 5 bases between. This CDR3 spans 13 amino acids. From germline, CDR1 is MGHDK and CDR2 SYGVNS. The CDR3 DNA sequence: TGTGCCAGCAGTGAATATATATCAGATACGCAGTATTTT. This codes for CASSEYISDTQYF.

The chain combines TRBV6-5 with TRBJ2-1; D call uncertain. Trimming took 5 bases from V and 5 from J, leaving 10 bases between them. This CDR3 has 13 amino acids. Germline V CDR1 and CDR2: MNHEY, SVGAGI. The CDR3 nucleotides are TGTGCCAGCAGTCCCTCTATTCACAATGAGCAGTTCTTC. This encodes CASSPSIHNEQFF.

This clone was detected only once. The V and J genes are TRBV18 and TRBJ2-1; weak D call: TRBD2 (5 bases). Germline lookup yields CDR1 KGHSH and CDR2 LQKENI. V lost 3 bases and J 5 bases, leaving 8 bases between the germline ends. The CDR3 extends over 13 amino acids. The CDR3 protein is CASSPGENNEQFF. CDR3 DNA: TGTGCCAGCTCACCCGGGGAAAACAATGAGCAGTTCTTC.

This clone was counted once. The rearrangement joins TRBV23-1 to TRBJ1-1, with 7 bases identical to TRBD1. TRBV23-1 is given ORF status, its function remaining uncertain. J lost 4 bases, V lost 10 bases, and 27 bases had no gene match. This CDR3 contains 19 residues. CDR3 residues: CATSPEGNQGVRVSTEAFF. Here the CDR3 DNA reads TGCGCCACTTCTCCGGAAGGGAATCAGGGGGTTAGGGTTAGCACTGAAGCTTTCTTT.

The V and J genes are TRBV9 and TRBJ2-1; D might be TRBD1 (5 bases). Trimming stripped 3 bases from V and 0 bases from J, with 13 bases between. Germline CDR1 is SGDLS and CDR2 is YYNGEE. CDR3 length equals 16 residues. DNA of the CDR3: TGTGCCAGCAGCGGCCGAACAGGTTACTCCTACAATGAGCAGTTCTTC. Residues: CASSGRTGYSYNEQFF.

The chain uses TRBV9 and TRBJ2-1, with 7 bases fitting TRBD2. The CDR3 runs 16 residues. The ends lost 0 bases at V and 0 bases at J; junction bases unmatched: 3. Germline CDR1 reads SGDLS; CDR2 reads YYNGEE. The chain's CDR3 is CASSVVAGTSYNEQFF. In nucleotides, the CDR3 is TGTGCCAGCAGCGTAGTAGCGGGCACCTCCTACAATGAGCAGTTCTTC.

This CDR3 reads CASSFGVGDSGANVLTF. The CDR3 nucleotides read TGCGCCAGCAGCTTTGGGGTCGGGGACTCTGGGGCCAACGTCCTGACTTTC. The chain links TRBV5-1 to TRBJ2-6; perhaps TRBD2 as D (5 bases). V was clipped by 2 bases and J by 0 bases, with 12 bases between them. Germline V gives CDR1 SGHRS, CDR2 YFSETQ. The CDR3 totals 17 residues. Supplemented by reference TRBV5-1 and TRBJ2-6, the full variable domain reads KAGVTQTPRYLIKTRGQQVTLSCSPISGHRSVSWYQQTPGQGLQFLFEYFSETQRNKGNFPGRFSGRQFSNSRSEMNVSTLELGDSALYLCASSFGVGDSGANVLTFGAGSRLTVL.

Written as DNA, the CDR3 is TGTGCCAGCACCTTCCGGGGGGGGTCGAATCAGCCCCAGCATTTT. It yields the protein CASTFRGGSNQPQHF. The chain recombines TRBV2 with TRBJ1-5; tentative D call: TRBD1 (5 bases). Germline V gene lookup returns CDR1 SNHLY and CDR2 FYNNEI. Trimming removed 7 bases from V and 4 bases from J, with 17 bases in between. The CDR3 covers 15 residues. Together with reference TRBV2 and TRBJ1-5, the CDR3 gives the full variable domain: EPEVTQTPSHQVTQMGQEVILRCVPISNHLYFYWYRQILGQKVEFLVSFYNNEISEKSEIFDDQFSVERPDGSNFTLKIRSTKLEDSAMYFCASTFRGGSNQPQHFGDGTRLSIL.

With regard to this clone: The sample has other DNA sequences that encode this CDR3 too. The chain combines TRBV5-1 with TRBJ1-5, with 9 bases that match TRBD1. The CDR3 is 15 residues long. Looked up from germline, CDR1 is SGHRS and CDR2 is YFSETQ. With V trimmed by 4 bases and J by 9 bases, 11 bases remained unmatched. The CDR3: CASSQTGGAGGPQHF. The CDR3 coding sequence is TGCGCCAGCAGCCAGACAGGGGGTGCGGGGGGGCCCCAGCATTTT.

The J gene is TRBJ2-2, the V gene TRBV28; D perhaps matches TRBD2 (5 bases). The CDR3 is 15 amino acids. V was pared by 3 bases and J by 1 base, with 9 bases between. Germline CDR1 reads MDHEN; CDR2 reads SYDVKM. The CDR3 sequence is CASSFVRGNTGELFF. The CDR3 region has the DNA TGTGCCAGCAGTTTTGTTCGGGGGAACACCGGGGAGCTGTTTTTT.

V usage is TRBV4-1 and J usage is TRBJ2-7, with 7 bases aligning to TRBD2. The germline gives CDR1 MGHRA, CDR2 YSYEKL. The trim removed 1 base at V and 7 bases at J, leaving 7 bases unmatched. CDR3 length: 14 residues. For the CDR3, the DNA is TGCGCCAGCAGCCAAGGACTAGCTAAGGGGGAGCAGTACTTC. It is translated as CASSQGLAKGEQYF.

J is TRBJ1-5 and V is TRBV10-2; D remains ambiguous. The CDR3 contains 14 residues. From germline, CDR1 is WSHSY and CDR2 SAAADI. V lost 9 bases and J lost 3, with 15 bases in between. The DNA of the CDR3 is TGCGCCAGTGGAGGTCCCCAGGCCAATCAGCCCCAGCATTTT. As protein: CASGGPQANQPQHF.

The rearrangement links TRBV4-2 to TRBJ2-2, with D possibly TRBD2 on 5 matching bases. In germline, CDR1 is LGHNA, CDR2 YNFKEQ. Between the trimmed V and J ends, which lost 0 bases and 6 bases, there was a span of 11 bases. CDR3 length: 15 residues. In DNA, the CDR3 is TGTGCCAGCAGCCAAGAGGACTTGTGGCCCGGGGAGCTGTTTTTT. It codes for CASSQEDLWPGELFF.

V usage is TRBV9 and J usage is TRBJ2-1; TRBD2 matches 7 bases. Germline lookup yields CDR1 SGDLS and CDR2 YYNGEE. This CDR3 region has 16 residues. Germline trimming cut 3 bases from V and 4 bases from J; bases unmatched to any gene: 10. CDR3 coding DNA: TGTGCCAGCAGCGCCCGGGGTCCGGGGGGTTACAATGAGCAGTTCTTC. Translation: CASSARGPGGYNEQFF.

V is TRBV6-5 and J is TRBJ2-5, with 7 bases that match TRBD2. In germline, CDR1 is MNHEY, CDR2 SVGAGI. V gave up 7 bases and J gave up 2 bases; unmatched junction bases: 7. CDR3 length: 14 residues. The chain's CDR3 is CASTLGGGQETQYF. CDR3 DNA sequence: TGTGCCAGCACCTTGGGGGGAGGGCAAGAGACCCAGTACTTC.

This clone was detected only once. This chain links TRBV6-5 with TRBJ1-1; D is unresolved. Germline values: CDR1 MNHEY, CDR2 SVGAGI. CDR3 length: 15 amino acids. V lost 5 bases and J 1 base, leaving 14 bases between the germline ends. CDR3 amino acids: CASSRGRPSNTEAFF. The CDR3 nucleotides are TGTGCCAGCAGTCGAGGGCGGCCCTCGAACACTGAAGCTTTCTTT.

The chain links TRBV7-8 to TRBJ2-7; TRBD1 agrees at 7 bases. The V and J ends lost 4 bases and 4 bases, in that order; junction bases with no gene match: 7. Germline V gene lookup returns CDR1 SGHVS and CDR2 FQNEAQ. CDR3 size: 14 residues. The CDR3, as DNA: TGTGCCAGCAGCTCCCGACAGGGAGCGTACGAGCAGTACTTC. Its protein is CASSSRQGAYEQYF.

The rearrangement links TRBV11-2 to TRBJ1-1; 7 bases fit TRBD1. V gave up 5 bases and J gave up 1 base; unmatched junction bases: 7. Germline V gene lookup returns CDR1 SGHAT and CDR2 FQNNGV. This CDR3 is 15 amino acids long. This CDR3 reads CASSAIRDRNTEAFF. DNA of the CDR3: TGTGCCAGCAGCGCGATACGGGACAGGAACACTGAAGCTTTCTTT.

The genes are TRBV11-3 and TRBJ2-1, with 8 bases identical to TRBD2. J lost 9 bases, V lost 0 bases, and 10 bases had no gene match. Looked up from germline, CDR1 is SGHNT and CDR2 is YENEEA. This CDR3 has 16 amino acids. The DNA for the CDR3 is TGTGCCAGCAGCTTAGATCCTCCGGGACTAGGGGGTGAGCAGTTCTTC. The encoded protein is CASSLDPPGLGGEQFF.

The V and J genes are TRBV6-2 or TRBV6-3 and TRBJ2-1; D perhaps matches TRBD2 (6 bases). Per germline, CDR1 MNHEY and CDR2 SVGEGT. CDR3 length: 18 amino acids. V lost 6 bases and J lost 0, with 21 bases in between. The CDR3 coding sequence is TGTGCCAGCAGCCCATTTAGTGGTAGCGGCTACTCCTACAATGAGCAGTTCTTC. Translated, it gives CASSPFSGSGYSYNEQFF.

The V call is TRBV7-2, the J call TRBJ1-1, with 7 positions matching TRBD1. The J segment lost 8 bases and the V segment lost 6 bases, leaving 9 bases of the junction unmatched. The CDR3 runs to 13 residues. CDR1 is SGHTA and CDR2 is FQGNSA in the germline V gene. As DNA, the CDR3 is TGTGCCAGCAGTATACAGGGGCTTGGAGAAGCTTTCTTT. It yields the protein CASSIQGLGEAFF.